Below are 29 T cell receptor beta chains sequenced from a single sample in a study of beta chain features in type 1 diabetes. Study-wide results and caveats: In every one of the four CD4+ subsets, TCRB CDR3s were moderately but significantly shorter in Type 1 diabetes patients.

Expressed TCRB transcripts were sequenced, since all the RNA that had been isolated was reverse transcribed. Sequenced by immunoSEQ multiplex PCR; TCRdb stores in-frame clones only, minus some. The sample has around 280,000 clones, approximately 16% seen once; the top ten hold around 0.015%. For these TCRs, the target antigens are not known. The sequenced material came from naive CD4+ T cells from blood. The receptors stem from a man aged 18 to 29 with type 1 diabetes.

This clone has a handful of counts. The rearrangement uses TRBV19 and TRBJ1-1, with 8 bases that match TRBD1. This CDR3 region has 15 residues. The germline V gene has CDR1 LNHDA and CDR2 SQIVND (reference sequence). The V gene end was trimmed by 2 bases and the J gene end by 4 bases; junction bases not matched to a gene: 6. CDR3: CASSISRGPSTEAFF. For the CDR3, the DNA is TGTGCCAGTAGTATATCCAGGGGGCCGAGCACTGAAGCTTTCTTT.

The chain has TRBV4-2 and TRBJ2-1, with TRBD2 matching over 11 bases. The V segment lost 0 bases and the J segment 12 bases; nucleotides outside the gene matches: 7. The CDR3 is made up of 15 amino acids. Per germline, CDR1 LGHNA and CDR2 YNFKEQ. The CDR3 sequence is CASSQELLAGVGQFF. The CDR3 bases are TGTGCCAGCAGCCAAGAGTTACTAGCGGGAGTCGGGCAGTTCTTC.

This clone was seen more than once but under ten times. V usage is TRBV5-6 and J usage is TRBJ2-2, with a weak D call TRBD1 (6 bases). The CDR3 length is 16 residues. Between the trimmed V and J ends, which lost 1 base and 4 bases, there was a span of 14 bases. Germline V CDR1 and CDR2: SGHDT, YYEEEE. Written as DNA, the CDR3 is TGTGCCAGCAGCTTGCGTCGCCAGGGGAGCACCGGGGAGCTGTTTTTT. This translates into CASSLRRQGSTGELFF.

This clone has just a few counts. V usage is TRBV6-1 and J usage is TRBJ1-5, with 9 nucleotides matching TRBD1. CDR3 length: 14 residues. Germline CDR1 is MNHNS and CDR2 is SASEGT. V lost 6 bases, J lost 3 bases, and 3 bases stayed unmatched. The CDR3 nucleotides are TGTGCCAGCAGCGGACAGGGGACCAATCAGCCCCAGCATTTT. It codes for CASSGQGTNQPQHF.

Only a few counts were recorded for this clone. The chain has TRBV18 and TRBJ2-1; possibly TRBD2 for D (6 bases). CDR3 length: 14 amino acids. The ends were cut back, 8 bases at V and 5 bases at J, with 16 bases in the middle. Germline V lookup: CDR1 KGHSH, CDR2 LQKENI. CDR3 in amino acids: CASLTGSSNNEQFF. The CDR3, as DNA: TGTGCCAGCCTGACCGGGAGTTCTAACAATGAGCAGTTCTTC.

This chain uses TRBV5-4 with TRBJ2-6, with 8 bases identical to TRBD2. V gave up 6 bases and J gave up 0 bases; unmatched junction bases: 14. In germline, CDR1 is SGHNT, CDR2 YYREEE (reference sequence). The CDR3 consists of 19 residues. This CDR3 reads CASIRGASSGSSGANVLTF. For the CDR3, the DNA is TGTGCCAGCATCCGCGGGGCCAGCAGCGGGAGCTCTGGGGCCAACGTCCTGACTTTC.

The J gene is TRBJ1-5, the V gene TRBV11-2; TRBD1 might be the D (5 bases). This CDR3 has 14 amino acids. CDR1 is SGHAT and CDR2 is FQNNGV in the germline V gene. With 5 bases removed from V and 2 bases from J, the gap between germline ends came to 10 bases. The CDR3 bases are TGTGCCAGCAGCGTATCGGGGGGCAATCAGCCCCAGCATTTT. Amino acids: CASSVSGGNQPQHF. Complete variable domain (other parts from reference TRBV11-2 and TRBJ1-5): EAGVAQSPRYKIIEKRQSVAFWCNPISGHATLYWYQQILGQGPKLLIQFQNNGVVDDSQLPKDRFSAERLKGVDSTLKIQPAKLEDSAVYLCASSVSGGNQPQHFGDGTRLSIL.

The rearrangement links TRBV10-3 to TRBJ2-3, with 8 bases identical to TRBD2. The CDR3 spans 11 residues. CDR1 is ENHRY and CDR2 is SYGVKD in the germline V gene. J was trimmed by 12 bases and V by 8 bases; bases with no gene match: 7. The CDR3 DNA follows: TGTGCCATCTCTCAGCGGGGGTTACAGTATTTT. Its translation: CAISQRGLQYF.

V gene TRBV19 combines with J gene TRBJ2-7, with 10 bases lining up with TRBD1. The CDR3 is 13 amino acids. Germline CDR1 and CDR2: LNHDA and SQIVND (reference sequence). The ends lost 7 bases at V and 3 bases at J; junction bases unmatched: 3. CDR3 coding DNA: TGTGCCAGTAAGGGACAGGGGCGCTACGAGCAGTACTTC. Translation: CASKGQGRYEQYF. Together with reference TRBV19 and TRBJ2-7, the CDR3 gives the full variable domain: DGGITQSPKYLFRKEGQNVTLSCEQNLNHDAMYWYRQDPGQGLRLIYYSQIVNDFQKGDIAEGYSVSREKKESFPLTVTSAQKNPTAFYLCASKGQGRYEQYFGPGTRLTVT.

The V and J genes are TRBV30 and TRBJ1-5; no clear D. CDR1 and CDR2 (germline): GTSNPN, SVGIG (reference sequence). V was pared by 0 bases and J by 6 bases, with 12 bases between. CDR3 length: 14 residues. CDR3 DNA: TGTGCCTGGAGTGTACTTAAGTCCCCTCAGCCCCAGCATTTT. This codes for CAWSVLKSPQPQHF.

This clone was observed a handful of times. V usage is TRBV7-9 and J usage is TRBJ2-2; D is possibly TRBD2 (6 bases). The germline gives CDR1 SEHNR, CDR2 FQNEAQ (reference sequence). Between the trimmed V and J ends, which lost 2 bases and 4 bases, there was a span of 17 bases. The CDR3 is 17 amino acids. In DNA, the CDR3 is TGTGCCAGCAGCTTACGGGACTCAATTGGGAGCACCGGGGAGCTGTTTTTT. It translates to CASSLRDSIGSTGELFF.

This clone was seen only a few times. The J gene is TRBJ2-5, the V gene TRBV2; 8 nucleotides line up with TRBD1. This CDR3 has 14 residues. V was pared by 7 bases and J by 0 bases, with 4 bases of the junction left unmatched. Germline V gives CDR1 SNHLY, CDR2 FYNNEI. The CDR3 reads CASTGDRYQETQYF. The CDR3 nucleotides are TGTGCCAGCACGGGGGACAGGTACCAAGAGACCCAGTACTTC.

The table lists this clone with a few counts. The chain combines TRBV28 with TRBJ2-4, with TRBD1 identical over 9 bases. This CDR3 region has 13 residues. With 5 bases clipped from V and 6 bases from J, the junction kept 2 bases outside the gene matches. The germline V gene has CDR1 MDHEN and CDR2 SYDVKM. The CDR3 sequence is CASSVQGANIQYF. The CDR3 DNA follows: TGTGCCAGCAGTGTACAGGGGGCAAACATTCAGTACTTC. The full variable domain, with the rest looked up from reference TRBV28 and TRBJ2-4, is DVKVTQSSRYLVKRTGEKVFLECVQDMDHENMFWYRQDPGLGLRLIYFSYDVKMKEKGDIPEGYSVSREKKERFSLILESASTNQTSMYLCASSVQGANIQYFGAGTRLSVL.

This rearrangement joins TRBV6-6 to TRBJ1-5, with D perhaps TRBD1 (5 bases). Germline CDR1 reads MNHNY; CDR2 reads SVGAGI (reference sequence). The CDR3 contains 14 residues. V shed 6 bases and J shed 3 bases, with 12 bases lying between them. CDR3 in DNA: TGTGCCAGCAGCAGGGAAGGTAACAATCAGCCCCAGCATTTT. Protein sequence: CASSREGNNQPQHF.

The genes are TRBV5-1 and TRBJ2-1; TRBD2 matches 8 bases. Germline CDR1 reads SGHRS; CDR2 reads YFSETQ. CDR3 length: 14 residues. V gave up 0 bases and J gave up 8 bases; unmatched junction bases: 4. CDR3 nucleotide sequence: TGCGCCAGCAGCTTGGAAGGACTAGCAGATGAGCAGTTCTTC. Residues: CASSLEGLADEQFF.

The CDR3 spells CASGTVHNTQYF. CDR3 coding DNA: TGTGCCAGCGGGACAGTTCATAATACGCAGTATTTT. The rearrangement uses TRBV7-2 and TRBJ2-3, with 7 positions matching TRBD1. The trim removed 8 bases at V and 7 bases at J, leaving 6 bases unmatched. The CDR3 consists of 12 residues. CDR1 and CDR2 (germline): SGHTA, FQGNSA.

The gene calls are TRBV5-1 and TRBJ2-1; TRBD1 matches at 7 bases. V was pared by 4 bases and J by 4 bases, with 5 bases of the junction left unmatched. CDR1 is SGHRS, CDR2 YFSETQ, per germline. This CDR3 is 14 amino acids long. CDR3 DNA: TGCGCCAGCAGCACCCGGGACAGATACAATGAGCAGTTCTTC. This translates into CASSTRDRYNEQFF.

This clone was seen only a few times. The chain recombines TRBV18 with TRBJ2-3; 8 bases align to TRBD1. The CDR3 consists of 18 residues. Trimming took 2 bases from V and 0 from J; bases not matched to a gene: 10. CDR1 is KGHSH and CDR2 is LQKENI in the germline V gene. The CDR3 loop is CASSPSRGRFFSTDTQYF. The CDR3 region has the DNA TGTGCCAGCTCACCATCCAGGGGGCGATTCTTTAGCACAGATACGCAGTATTTT.

V usage is TRBV5-1 and J usage is TRBJ2-1; 7 nucleotides line up with TRBD2. CDR1 SGHRS and CDR2 YFSETQ come from the germline V gene. The CDR3 has 14 amino acids. Trimming removed 3 bases from V and 6 bases from J; junction bases left unmatched: 6. The CDR3 spells CASSSRGDPNEQFF. The CDR3 DNA follows: TGCGCCAGCAGCTCCCGGGGGGACCCCAATGAGCAGTTCTTC.

V is TRBV6-6 and J is TRBJ1-1; tentatively, D is TRBD1 (6 bases). The CDR3 spans 12 residues. V was trimmed by 8 bases and J by 5 bases, leaving 12 bases between them. Germline values: CDR1 MNHNY, CDR2 SVGAGI (reference sequence). The CDR3 region is CASCRGGTEAFF. The CDR3, as DNA: TGTGCCAGCTGCCGAGGGGGTACTGAAGCTTTCTTT.

This clone turned up a few times. The chain carries TRBV7-6 and TRBJ1-2; 8 bases line up with TRBD1. The V gene's germline CDR1 is SGHVS and CDR2 FNYEAQ. V gave up 0 bases and J gave up 4 bases; unmatched junction bases: 4. The CDR3 covers 15 residues. The CDR3 here is CASSLAGTGGYGYTF. The CDR3, as DNA: TGTGCCAGCAGCTTAGCGGGTACAGGGGGCTATGGCTACACCTTC.

V is TRBV5-1 and J is TRBJ2-5; 8 bases are shared with TRBD2. The germline V gene has CDR1 SGHRS and CDR2 YFSETQ. This CDR3 is 14 amino acids long. Trimming took 0 bases from V and 5 from J; bases not matched to a gene: 3. CDR3 nucleotide sequence: TGCGCCAGCAGCTTGGAGACTAGCGAGGAGACCCAGTACTTC. This encodes CASSLETSEETQYF.

The chain employs TRBV9 and TRBJ2-2, with 10 bases that match TRBD2. V shed 0 bases, J shed 3 bases, and the junction held 2 bases outside the gene matches. CDR3 length: 16 residues. Germline CDR1 is SGDLS and CDR2 is YYNGEE. Here the CDR3 DNA reads TGTGCCAGCAGCGTAGTAGCGGGGGGTTACACCGGGGAGCTGTTTTTT. Amino acids: CASSVVAGGYTGELFF.

This clone was counted only a few times. This sequence joins TRBV7-6 and TRBJ2-3, with D maybe TRBD2 (5 bases). The CDR3 covers 14 residues. Germline-derived CDR1 and CDR2 are SGHVS and FNYEAQ. Trimming took 5 bases from V and 1 from J, leaving 10 bases between them. The CDR3 bases are TGTGCCAGCAGCCGACGGGGAGGCACAGATACGCAGTATTTT. As protein: CASSRRGGTDTQYF.

This clone was found a few times. The chain uses TRBV5-1 and TRBJ1-1; D not resolved. Germline values: CDR1 SGHRS, CDR2 YFSETQ. This CDR3 has 12 amino acids. Trimming stripped 7 bases from V and 4 bases from J, with 11 bases between. The CDR3 bases are TGCGCCAGCCGACGGGGAATCACTGAAGCTTTCTTT. Protein: CASRRGITEAFF.

This clone has just a few counts. Relative to the germline gene, one junction end is altered; a read error may explain this. The genes are TRBV19 and TRBJ1-4, with TRBD1 identical over 8 bases. The CDR3 sequence is 14 residues long. Germline V gene sequence: CDR1 LNHDA, CDR2 SQIVND (reference sequence). As DNA, the CDR3 is TGTGCCAGTAGTCTGACGTCTGACAGGGGCCTTCGTGTTTTT. Translated, it gives CASSLTSDRGLRVF.

This clone has only a few counts. The chain couples TRBV7-6 to TRBJ2-5; TRBD1 aligns across 8 bases. The CDR3 loop spans 17 amino acids. With V trimmed by 3 bases and J by 1 base, 10 bases remained unmatched. Germline assignment: CDR1 SGHVS and CDR2 FNYEAQ. CDR3 DNA sequence: TGTGCCAGCAGCTTGGGTATTGCAGGGACAGGCCAAGAGACCCAGTACTTC. Translated: CASSLGIAGTGQETQYF.

This clone was seen a handful of times. This chain links TRBV6-5 with TRBJ2-7; 7 bases are shared with TRBD2. V lost 10 bases and J lost 1; bases outside the gene matches: 7. Germline V gene lookup returns CDR1 MNHEY and CDR2 SVGAGI. This CDR3 is built from 13 residues. CDR3 region: CATAGVKSYEQYF. The CDR3 coding sequence is TGTGCCACCGCGGGAGTAAAGTCCTACGAGCAGTACTTC.

V gene TRBV7-9 combines with J gene TRBJ2-7; a weak D match, TRBD1 (6 bases). This CDR3 is 15 amino acids long. V shed 4 bases and J shed 5 bases, with 18 bases lying between them. CDR1 is SEHNR and CDR2 is FQNEAQ in the germline V gene (reference sequence). CDR3 protein: CASSSQGRVRDEQYF. CDR3 DNA: TGTGCCAGCAGCTCACAGGGAAGGGTGCGTGACGAGCAGTACTTC.